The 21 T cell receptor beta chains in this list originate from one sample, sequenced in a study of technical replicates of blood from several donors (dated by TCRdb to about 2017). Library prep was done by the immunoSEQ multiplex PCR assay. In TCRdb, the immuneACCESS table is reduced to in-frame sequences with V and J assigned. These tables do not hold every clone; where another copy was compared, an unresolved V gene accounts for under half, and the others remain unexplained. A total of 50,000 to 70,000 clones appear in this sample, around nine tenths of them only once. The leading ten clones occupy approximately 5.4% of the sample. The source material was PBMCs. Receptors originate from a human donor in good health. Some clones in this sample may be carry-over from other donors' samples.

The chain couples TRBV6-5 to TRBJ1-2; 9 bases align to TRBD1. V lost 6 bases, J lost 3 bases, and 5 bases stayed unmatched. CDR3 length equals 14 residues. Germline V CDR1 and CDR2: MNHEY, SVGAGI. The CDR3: CASRQGAVHYGYTF. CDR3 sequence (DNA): TGTGCCAGCAGACAGGGGGCAGTTCACTATGGCTACACCTTC.

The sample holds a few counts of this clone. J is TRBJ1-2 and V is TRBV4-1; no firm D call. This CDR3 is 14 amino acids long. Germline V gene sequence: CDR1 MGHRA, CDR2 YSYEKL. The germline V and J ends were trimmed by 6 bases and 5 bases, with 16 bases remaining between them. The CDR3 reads CASSPRLRGYGYTF. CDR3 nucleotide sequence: TGCGCCAGCAGTCCCCGTTTGCGCGGTTATGGCTACACCTTC.

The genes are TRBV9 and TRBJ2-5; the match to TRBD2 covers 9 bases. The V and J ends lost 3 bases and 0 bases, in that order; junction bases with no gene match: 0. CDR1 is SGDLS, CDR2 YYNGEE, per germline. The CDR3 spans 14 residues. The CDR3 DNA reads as TGTGCCAGCAGCGCTAGCGGGAACCAAGAGACCCAGTACTTC. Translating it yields CASSASGNQETQYF. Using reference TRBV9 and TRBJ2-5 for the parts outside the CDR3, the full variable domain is DSGVTQTPKHLITATGQRVTLRCSPRSGDLSVYWYQQSLDQGLQFLIQYYNGEERAKGNILERFSAQQFPDLHSELNLSSLELGDSALYFCASSASGNQETQYFGPGTRLLVL.

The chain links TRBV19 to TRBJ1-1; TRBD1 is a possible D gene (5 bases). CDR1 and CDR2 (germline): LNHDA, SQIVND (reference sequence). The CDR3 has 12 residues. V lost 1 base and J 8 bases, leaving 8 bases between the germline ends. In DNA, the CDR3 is TGTGCCAGTAGTATAGGGGGCCTGGAAGCTTTCTTT. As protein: CASSIGGLEAFF.

The CDR3 sequence is CASSQGELGANVLTF. The DNA for the CDR3 is TGTGCCAGCAGCCAGGGGGAGCTTGGGGCCAACGTCCTGACTTTC. This chain connects TRBV7-6 to TRBJ2-6, with 7 bases that match TRBD1. The CDR3 totals 15 residues. CDR1 and CDR2 (germline): SGHVS, FNYEAQ. J lost 3 bases, V lost 5 bases, and 4 bases had no gene match.

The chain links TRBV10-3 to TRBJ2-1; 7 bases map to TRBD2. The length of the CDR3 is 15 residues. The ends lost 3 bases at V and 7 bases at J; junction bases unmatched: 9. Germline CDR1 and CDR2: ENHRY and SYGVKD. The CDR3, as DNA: TGTGCCATCAGTGACCGGGGGAGGGCCTCGAATGAGCAGTTCTTC. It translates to CAISDRGRASNEQFF.

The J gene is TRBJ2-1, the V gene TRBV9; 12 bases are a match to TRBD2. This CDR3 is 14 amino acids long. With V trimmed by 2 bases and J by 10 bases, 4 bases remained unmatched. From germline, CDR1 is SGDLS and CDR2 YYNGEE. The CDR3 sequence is CASSVVGTSGEQFF. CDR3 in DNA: TGTGCCAGCAGCGTGGTAGGGACTAGCGGGGAGCAGTTCTTC.

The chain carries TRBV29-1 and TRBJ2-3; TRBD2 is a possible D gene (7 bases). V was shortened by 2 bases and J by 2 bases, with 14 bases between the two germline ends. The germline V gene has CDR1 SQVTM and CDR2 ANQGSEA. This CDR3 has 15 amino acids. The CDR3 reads CSVEKRAGATDTQYF. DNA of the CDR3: TGCAGCGTTGAAAAACGGGCGGGGGCCACAGATACGCAGTATTTT.

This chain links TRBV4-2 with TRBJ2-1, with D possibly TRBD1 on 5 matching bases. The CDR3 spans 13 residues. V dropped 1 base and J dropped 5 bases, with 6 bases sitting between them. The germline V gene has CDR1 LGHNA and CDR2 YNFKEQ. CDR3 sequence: CASSQGTNNEQFF. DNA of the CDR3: TGTGCCAGCAGCCAAGGGACAAACAATGAGCAGTTCTTC.

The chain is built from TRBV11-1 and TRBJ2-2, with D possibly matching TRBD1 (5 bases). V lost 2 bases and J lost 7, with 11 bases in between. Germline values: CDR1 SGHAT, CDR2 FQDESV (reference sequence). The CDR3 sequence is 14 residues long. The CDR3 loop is CASSLLSGIGELFF. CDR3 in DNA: TGTGCCAGCAGCTTATTGTCAGGGATCGGGGAGCTGTTTTTT. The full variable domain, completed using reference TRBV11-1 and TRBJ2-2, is EAEVAQSPRYKITEKSQAVAFWCDPISGHATLYWYRQILGQGPELLVQFQDESVVDDSQLPKDRFSAERLKGVDSTLKIQPAELGDSAMYLCASSLLSGIGELFFGEGSRLTVL.

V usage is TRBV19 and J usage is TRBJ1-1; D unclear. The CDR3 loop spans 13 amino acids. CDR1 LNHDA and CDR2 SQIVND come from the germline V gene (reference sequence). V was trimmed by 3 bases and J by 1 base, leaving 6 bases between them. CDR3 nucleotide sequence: TGTGCCAGTAGTATCTTCGGGAACACTGAAGCTTTCTTT. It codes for CASSIFGNTEAFF.

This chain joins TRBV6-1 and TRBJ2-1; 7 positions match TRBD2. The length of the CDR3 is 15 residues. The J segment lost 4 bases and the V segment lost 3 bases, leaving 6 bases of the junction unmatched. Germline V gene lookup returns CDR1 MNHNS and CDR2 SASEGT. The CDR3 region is CASSERWEGYNEQFF. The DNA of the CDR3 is TGTGCCAGCAGTGAGAGGTGGGAGGGGTACAATGAGCAGTTCTTC.

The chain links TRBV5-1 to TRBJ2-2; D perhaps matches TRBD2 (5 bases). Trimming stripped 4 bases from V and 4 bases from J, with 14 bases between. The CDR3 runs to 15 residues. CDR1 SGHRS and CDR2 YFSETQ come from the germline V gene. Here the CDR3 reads CASSPDEGGTGELFF. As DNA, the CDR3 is TGCGCCAGCAGCCCTGACGAGGGTGGCACCGGGGAGCTGTTTTTT.

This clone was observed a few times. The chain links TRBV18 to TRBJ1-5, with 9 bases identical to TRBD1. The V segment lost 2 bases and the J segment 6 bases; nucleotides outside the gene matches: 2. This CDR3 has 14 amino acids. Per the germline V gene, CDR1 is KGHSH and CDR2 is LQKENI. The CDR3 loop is CASSPGTGFQPQHF. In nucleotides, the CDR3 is TGTGCCAGCTCACCAGGGACAGGGTTTCAGCCCCAGCATTTT. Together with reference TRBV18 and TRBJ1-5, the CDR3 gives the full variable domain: NAGVMQNPRHLVRRRGQEARLRCSPMKGHSHVYWYRQLPEEGLKFMVYLQKENIIDESGMPKERFSAEFPKEGPSILRIQQVVRGDSAAYFCASSPGTGFQPQHFGDGTRLSIL.

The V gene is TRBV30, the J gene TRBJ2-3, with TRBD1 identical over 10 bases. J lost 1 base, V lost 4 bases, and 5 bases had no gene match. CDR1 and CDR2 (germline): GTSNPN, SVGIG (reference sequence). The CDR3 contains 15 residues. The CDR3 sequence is CAWTTGTGGTDTQYF. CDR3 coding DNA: TGTGCCTGGACTACCGGGACAGGGGGCACAGATACGCAGTATTTT.

The CDR3 spells CAWSVPRAGPSTEAFF. DNA of the CDR3: TGTGCCTGGAGTGTACCGAGAGCTGGTCCCTCCACTGAAGCTTTCTTT. This chain uses TRBV30 with TRBJ1-1; D gene ambiguous. Trimming shortened V by 0 bases and J by 4 bases, and 18 bases separated the two germline ends. Germline V gene data show CDR1 as GTSNPN and CDR2 as SVGIG (reference sequence). The CDR3 loop spans 16 amino acids.

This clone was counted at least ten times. This CDR3 reads CASSPLYSPSTYEQYF. The CDR3, as DNA: TGTGCCAGCAGCCCCCTCTATAGTCCCTCGACCTACGAGCAGTACTTC. This chain connects TRBV2 to TRBJ2-7; D not resolved. The CDR3 extends over 16 amino acids. The germline V gene has CDR1 SNHLY and CDR2 FYNNEI. V dropped 6 bases and J dropped 2 bases, with 20 bases sitting between them.

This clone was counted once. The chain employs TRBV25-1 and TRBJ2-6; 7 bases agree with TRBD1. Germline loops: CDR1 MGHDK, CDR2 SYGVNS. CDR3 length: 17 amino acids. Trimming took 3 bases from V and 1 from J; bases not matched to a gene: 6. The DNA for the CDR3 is TGTGCCAGCAGTGACCGGGACAGCCGTTCTGGGGCCAACGTCCTGACTTTC. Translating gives CASSDRDSRSGANVLTF.

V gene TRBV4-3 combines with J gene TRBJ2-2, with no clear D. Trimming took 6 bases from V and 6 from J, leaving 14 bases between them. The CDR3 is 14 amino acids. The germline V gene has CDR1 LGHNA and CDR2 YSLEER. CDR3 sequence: CASSHTTPSGELFF. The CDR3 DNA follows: TGCGCCAGCAGTCATACTACTCCCTCCGGGGAGCTGTTTTTT.

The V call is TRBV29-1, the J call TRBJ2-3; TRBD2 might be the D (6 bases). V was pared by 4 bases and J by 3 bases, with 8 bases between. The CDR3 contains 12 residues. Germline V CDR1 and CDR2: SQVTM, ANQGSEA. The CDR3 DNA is TGCAGCGTTGGACTAGGAACAGATACGCAGTATTTT. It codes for CSVGLGTDTQYF.

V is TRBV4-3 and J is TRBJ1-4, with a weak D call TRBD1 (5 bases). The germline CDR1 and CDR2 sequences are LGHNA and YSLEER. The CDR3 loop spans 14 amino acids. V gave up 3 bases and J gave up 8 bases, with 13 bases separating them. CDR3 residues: CASSQQGMEEKLFF. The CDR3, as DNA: TGCGCCAGCAGCCAGCAGGGCATGGAAGAAAAACTGTTTTTT.